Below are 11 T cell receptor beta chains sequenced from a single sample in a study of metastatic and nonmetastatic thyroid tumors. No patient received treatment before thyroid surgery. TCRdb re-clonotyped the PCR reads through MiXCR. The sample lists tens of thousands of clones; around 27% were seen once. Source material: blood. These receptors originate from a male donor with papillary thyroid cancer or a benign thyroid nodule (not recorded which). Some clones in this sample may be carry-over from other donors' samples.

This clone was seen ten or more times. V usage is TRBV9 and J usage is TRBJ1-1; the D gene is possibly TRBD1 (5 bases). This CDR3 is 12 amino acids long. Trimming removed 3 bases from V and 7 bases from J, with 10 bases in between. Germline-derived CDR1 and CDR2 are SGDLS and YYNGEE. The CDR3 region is CASSADTREAFF. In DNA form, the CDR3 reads TGTGCCAGCAGCGCGGACACGCGTGAAGCTTTCTTT.

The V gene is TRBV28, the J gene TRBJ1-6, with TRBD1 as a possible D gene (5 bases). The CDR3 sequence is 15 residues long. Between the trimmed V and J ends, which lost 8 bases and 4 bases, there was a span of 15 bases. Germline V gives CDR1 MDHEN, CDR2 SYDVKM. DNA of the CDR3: TGTGCCAGCCAAGCAGGGTCTTTGTATAATTCACCCCTCCACTTT. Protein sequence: CASQAGSLYNSPLHF.

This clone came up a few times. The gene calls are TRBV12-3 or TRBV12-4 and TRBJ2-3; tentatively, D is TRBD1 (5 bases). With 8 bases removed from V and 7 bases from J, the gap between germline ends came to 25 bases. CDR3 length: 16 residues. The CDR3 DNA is TGTGCCAGCGGTTCCCCCCACAGGTGGCCATCGAATACGCAGTATTTT. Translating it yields CASGSPHRWPSNTQYF.

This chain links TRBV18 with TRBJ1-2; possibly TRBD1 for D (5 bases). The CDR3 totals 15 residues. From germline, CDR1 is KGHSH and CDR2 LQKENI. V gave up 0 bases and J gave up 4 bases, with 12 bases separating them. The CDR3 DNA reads TGTGCCAGCTCACCACCGGGGGTAGACCTCTATGGCTACACCTTC. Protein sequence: CASSPPGVDLYGYTF.

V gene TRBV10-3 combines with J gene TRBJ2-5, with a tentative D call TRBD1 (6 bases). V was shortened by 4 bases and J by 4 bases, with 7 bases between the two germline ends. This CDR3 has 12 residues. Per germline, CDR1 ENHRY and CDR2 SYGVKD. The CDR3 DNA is TGTGCCATCAGTGGACAGGTAGAGACCCAGTACTTC. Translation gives CAISGQVETQYF.

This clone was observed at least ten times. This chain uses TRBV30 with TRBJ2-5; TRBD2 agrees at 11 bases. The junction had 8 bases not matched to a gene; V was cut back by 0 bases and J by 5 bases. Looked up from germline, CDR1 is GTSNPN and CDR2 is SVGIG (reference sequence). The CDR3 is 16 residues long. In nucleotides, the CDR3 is TGTGCCTGGAGTGTAAGGGCTAGCGGGAGGAGGGAGACCCAGTACTTC. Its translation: CAWSVRASGRRETQYF.

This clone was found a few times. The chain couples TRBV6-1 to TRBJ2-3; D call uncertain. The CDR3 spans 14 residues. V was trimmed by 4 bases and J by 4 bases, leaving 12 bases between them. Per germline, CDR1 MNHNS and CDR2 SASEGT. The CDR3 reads CASSAQSGADTQYF. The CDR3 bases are TGTGCCAGCAGTGCCCAATCCGGAGCAGATACGCAGTATTTT.

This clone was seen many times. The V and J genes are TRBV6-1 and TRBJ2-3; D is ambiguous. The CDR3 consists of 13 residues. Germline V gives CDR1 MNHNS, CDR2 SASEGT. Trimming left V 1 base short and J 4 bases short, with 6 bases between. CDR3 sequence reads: CASSEGLPDTQYF. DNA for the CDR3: TGTGCCAGCAGTGAAGGACTTCCAGATACGCAGTATTTT.

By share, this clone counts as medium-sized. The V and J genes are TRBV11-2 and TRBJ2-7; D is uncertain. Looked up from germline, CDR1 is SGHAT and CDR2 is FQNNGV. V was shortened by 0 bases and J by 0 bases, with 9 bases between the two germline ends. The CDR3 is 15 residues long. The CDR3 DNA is TGTGCCAGCAGCTTAGAGCCATTCAGCTCCTACGAGCAGTACTTC. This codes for CASSLEPFSSYEQYF.

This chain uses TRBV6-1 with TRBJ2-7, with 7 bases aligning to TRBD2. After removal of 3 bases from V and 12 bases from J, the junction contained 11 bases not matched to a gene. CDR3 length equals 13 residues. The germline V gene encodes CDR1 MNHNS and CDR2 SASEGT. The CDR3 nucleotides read TGTGCCAGCAGTGAGACCAGCGCGGGAGTGACGTACTTC. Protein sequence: CASSETSAGVTYF.

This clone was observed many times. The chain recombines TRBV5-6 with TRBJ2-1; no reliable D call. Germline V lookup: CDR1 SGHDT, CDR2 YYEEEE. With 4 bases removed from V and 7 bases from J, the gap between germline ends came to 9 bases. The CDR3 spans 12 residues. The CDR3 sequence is CASSRNTNEQFF. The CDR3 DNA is TGTGCCAGCAGCAGGAATACGAATGAGCAGTTCTTC.